This T cell receptor beta chain was retrieved from a study of T-cell memory formation after mild COVID-19. Background on the study: Clustering of TCRs was largely donor specific.

Germline CDR1 LGHNA, CDR2 YSLEER. Trimming shortened V by 6 bases and J by 2 bases, and 14 bases separated the two germline ends. The CDR3 runs 14 residues. In regard to this clonotype: Its antigen is still unknown.

Constant-segment primers served in 5'RACE that generated TCR alpha and TCR beta cDNA libraries bearing sample barcodes and UMIs. TCRdb reprocessed the 5' RACE reads via MiXCR and lists one record per CDR3 protein. Of 300,000 to 350,000 distinct CDR3 sequences listed, around an eighth were seen once; the top ten hold roughly 21%. The study's findings and limits: Clones contracting day 15 to 85 were balanced CD4/CD8; later expanders leaned CD4+. The finding that pre-infection memory included some responding clones suggested that cross-reactive memory joined.

The source of this sequence is a man aged 18 to 29 who had mild COVID-19 (a few samples of this study predate the infection). Cell type and time point are not known. Sequenced sample: PBMCs or a T cell subset sorted from them (not recorded which). The chain is built from TRBV4-3 and TRBJ2-7, with D possibly being TRBD1 or TRBD2 (5 bases each). The CDR3 DNA reads TGCGCCAGCAGTCTTGGGACCACGACCTACGAGCAGTACTTC. It codes for CASSLGTTTYEQYF.